This T cell receptor beta chain stems from a study of tissue T cells after allogeneic stem cell transplantation. The time point was: mouse harvest day 7 after allogeneic transplant. Mouse grafts combined 10^7 T-cell-depleted bone marrow cells with 10^6 splenic CD5+ T cells. The repertoire was sequenced with immunoSEQ multiplex PCR; TCRdb's copy has only in-frame clones and lacks some. The data show roughly 4,200 clones, with roughly half seen just once and roughly 8.4% held by the top ten. CDR3 length: 14 residues. Trimming cost V 0 bases and J 6 bases, with 12 bases left between them. CDR1 and CDR2 from the germline V gene are SGHLS and HYDKME. Points on this clone: Mouse names are used for the genes. The read stops 1 residue short of the end of the CDR3; the missing end is completed from the germline J gene.

The source material was lymph node tissue. This receptor was taken from a female BALB/c mouse given C57BL/6 T cells with graft-versus-host disease after an allogeneic hematopoietic cell transplant. This chain connects TRBV12-2 to TRBJ2-5; maybe TRBD1 (7 bases). The CDR3 loop reads CASSLVRGRDTQYF. The CDR3 DNA, read in part, is TGTGCCAGCTCTCTCGTAAGGGGGCGGGACACCCAGTAC.